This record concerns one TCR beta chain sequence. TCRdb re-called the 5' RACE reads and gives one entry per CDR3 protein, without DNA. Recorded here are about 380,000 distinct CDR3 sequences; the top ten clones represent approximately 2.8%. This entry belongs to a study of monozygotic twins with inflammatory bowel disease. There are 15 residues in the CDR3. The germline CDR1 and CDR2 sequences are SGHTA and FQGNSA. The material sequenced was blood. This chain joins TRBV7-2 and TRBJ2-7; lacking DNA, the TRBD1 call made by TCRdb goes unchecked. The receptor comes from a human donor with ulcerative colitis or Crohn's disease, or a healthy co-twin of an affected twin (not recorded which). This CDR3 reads CASSHPRTGTREQYF.